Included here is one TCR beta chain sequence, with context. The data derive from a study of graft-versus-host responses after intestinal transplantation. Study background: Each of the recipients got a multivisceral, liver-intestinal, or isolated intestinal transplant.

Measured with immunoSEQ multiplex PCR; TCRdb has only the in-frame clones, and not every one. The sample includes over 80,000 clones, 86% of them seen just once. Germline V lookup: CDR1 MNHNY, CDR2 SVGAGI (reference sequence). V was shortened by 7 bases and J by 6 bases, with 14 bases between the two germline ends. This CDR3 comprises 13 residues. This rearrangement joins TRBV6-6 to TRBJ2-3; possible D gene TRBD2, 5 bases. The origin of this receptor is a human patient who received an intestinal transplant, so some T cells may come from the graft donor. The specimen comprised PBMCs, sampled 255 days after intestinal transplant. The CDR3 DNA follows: TGTGCCAGCACGTTCGGGGTCGGTGATACGCAGTATTTT. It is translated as CASTFGVGDTQYF.